The rows below give T cell receptor beta chains drawn from one sample of a study of T-cell memory formation after mild COVID-19. TCRdb fed the 5' RACE reads into MiXCR, producing one record per CDR3 protein. The sample contains under 300,000 distinct CDR3 sequences, 16% of which appear only once. The source material was PBMCs or a T cell subset sorted from them (not recorded which). The receptors derive from a man younger than 30 who had mild COVID-19 (a few samples of this study predate the infection). Cell type and time point are not known. Each CDR3 is given with its conserved first and last residue. Fields, in order: V gene, J gene, clone size, D gene, CDR3 length, CDR3 DNA, CDR3 protein. A D gene is named only where the DNA matches it firmly. Where a row states a size, it is once, few, many or the class of an expanded clone; other rows omit it.

v_call: TRBV7-8; j_call: TRBJ1-4; clone_size: few; d_call: -; cdr3_length: 15; cdr3_nt: TGTGCCAGCAGCTTAGGAGGGTGGGCTAATGAAAAACTGTTTTTT; cdr3_aa: CASSLGGWANEKLFF
v_call: TRBV12-3/TRBV12-4; j_call: TRBJ2-3; clone_size: many; d_call: -; cdr3_length: 12; cdr3_nt: TGTGCCAGCAGTTTAAATGGAGATACGCAGTATTTT; cdr3_aa: CASSLNGDTQYF
v_call: TRBV5-1; j_call: TRBJ1-1; clone_size: few; d_call: TRBD1; cdr3_length: 15; cdr3_nt: TGCGCCAGCAGCTTGGCCCAGGGGGCGAACACTGAAGCTTTCTTT; cdr3_aa: CASSLAQGANTEAFF
v_call: TRBV19; j_call: TRBJ1-4; clone_size: few; d_call: -; cdr3_length: 15; cdr3_nt: TGTGCCAGTAACGACAGAGGACCCGGAGATGAAAAACTGTTTTTT; cdr3_aa: CASNDRGPGDEKLFF
v_call: TRBV5-1; j_call: TRBJ2-2; clone_size: -; d_call: -; cdr3_length: 16; cdr3_nt: TGCGCCAGCAGCCCCGCGGGACAATTGGACACCGGGGAGCTGTTTTTT; cdr3_aa: CASSPAGQLDTGELFF
v_call: TRBV6-6; j_call: TRBJ1-6; clone_size: few; d_call: -; cdr3_length: 14; cdr3_nt: TGTGCCAGCAGACCGGGACTAGGTTCCCCACCCCTCCACTTT; cdr3_aa: CASRPGLGSPPLHF
v_call: TRBV29-1; j_call: TRBJ2-3; clone_size: -; d_call: TRBD2; cdr3_length: 14; cdr3_nt: TGCAGCGCGGGTGGGACTAGCGGTACAGATACGCAGTATTTT; cdr3_aa: CSAGGTSGTDTQYF
v_call: TRBV5-1; j_call: TRBJ2-5; clone_size: -; d_call: -; cdr3_length: 14; cdr3_nt: TGCGCCAGCAGCCTGGGGGAGTCCCAAGAGACCCAGTACTTC; cdr3_aa: CASSLGESQETQYF
v_call: TRBV4-3; j_call: TRBJ2-1; clone_size: many; d_call: TRBD1; cdr3_length: 16; cdr3_nt: TGCGCCAGCAGCCAAGTGGGTGACAGGGGGCGAAATGAGCAGTTCTTC; cdr3_aa: CASSQVGDRGRNEQFF
v_call: TRBV5-4; j_call: TRBJ2-5; clone_size: -; d_call: -; cdr3_length: 12; cdr3_nt: TGTGCCAGCAGCCTAGAATGGGAGACCCAGTACTTC; cdr3_aa: CASSLEWETQYF
v_call: TRBV5-1; j_call: TRBJ2-3; clone_size: -; d_call: -; cdr3_length: 14; cdr3_nt: TGCGCCAGCGCTCAGAGGGGGGCCGGAGATACGCAGTATTTT; cdr3_aa: CASAQRGAGDTQYF
v_call: TRBV27; j_call: TRBJ2-3; clone_size: -; d_call: -; cdr3_length: 13; cdr3_nt: TGTGCCAGCAGTCTGGGGCTGGGGCTTTCGCAGTATTTT; cdr3_aa: CASSLGLGLSQYF
v_call: TRBV5-1; j_call: TRBJ2-2; clone_size: few; d_call: -; cdr3_length: 13; cdr3_nt: TGCGCCAGCAGCTGGGACTTCACCGGGGAGCTGTTTTTT; cdr3_aa: CASSWDFTGELFF
v_call: TRBV5-1; j_call: TRBJ2-1; clone_size: few; d_call: TRBD1; cdr3_length: 13; cdr3_nt: TGCGCCAGCAGCCTCGGGACAGGTATAGCTCCGTTCTTC; cdr3_aa: CASSLGTGIAPFF
v_call: TRBV5-1; j_call: TRBJ2-2; clone_size: many; d_call: TRBD2; cdr3_length: 15; cdr3_nt: TGCGCCAGCAACGTCGGGGGGACTGGCACCGGGGAGCTGTTTTTT; cdr3_aa: CASNVGGTGTGELFF
v_call: TRBV5-1; j_call: TRBJ2-1; clone_size: few; d_call: -; cdr3_length: 16; cdr3_nt: TGCGCCAGCAGCAGATCAGAGGGGCTCACCTACAATGAGCAGTTCTTC; cdr3_aa: CASSRSEGLTYNEQFF
v_call: TRBV19; j_call: TRBJ2-2; clone_size: few; d_call: -; cdr3_length: 15; cdr3_nt: TGTGCCAGTAGTATAGCCAGGGGGGACACCGGGGAGCTGTTTTTT; cdr3_aa: CASSIARGDTGELFF
v_call: TRBV5-1; j_call: TRBJ2-7; clone_size: few; d_call: TRBD2; cdr3_length: 14; cdr3_nt: TGCGCCAGCAGCCCGACTAGCGGCCCCTACGAGCAGTACTTC; cdr3_aa: CASSPTSGPYEQYF
v_call: TRBV7-2; j_call: TRBJ1-5; clone_size: -; d_call: -; cdr3_length: 15; cdr3_nt: TGTGCCAGCAGCCTGGACAGTGGGAGAAGTCAGCCCCAGCATTTT; cdr3_aa: CASSLDSGRSQPQHF
v_call: TRBV10-3; j_call: TRBJ1-1; clone_size: few; d_call: TRBD1; cdr3_length: 13; cdr3_nt: TGTGCCATCAGGCGACAGGGAGCGGGTGAAGCTTTCTTT; cdr3_aa: CAIRRQGAGEAFF
v_call: TRBV29-1; j_call: TRBJ1-1; clone_size: few; d_call: -; cdr3_length: 13; cdr3_nt: TGCAGCGGAAGACAGTCTGGAAACACTGAAGCTTTCTTT; cdr3_aa: CSGRQSGNTEAFF
v_call: TRBV5-5; j_call: TRBJ1-2; clone_size: many; d_call: -; cdr3_length: 15; cdr3_nt: TGTGCCAGCAGCATCCTAATACAGGGTACAGGTGGCTACACCTTC; cdr3_aa: CASSILIQGTGGYTF
v_call: TRBV20-1; j_call: TRBJ2-5; clone_size: -; d_call: -; cdr3_length: 13; cdr3_nt: TGCAGTCCCTTAGGGGGGGGCGCTGGGGCCCAGTACTTC; cdr3_aa: CSPLGGGAGAQYF
v_call: TRBV20-1; j_call: TRBJ2-4; clone_size: -; d_call: TRBD2; cdr3_length: 14; cdr3_nt: TGCAGTGCTAGAGAAGCGACTAGCGCTTACATTCAGTACTTC; cdr3_aa: CSAREATSAYIQYF
v_call: TRBV9; j_call: TRBJ2-7; clone_size: -; d_call: -; cdr3_length: 16; cdr3_nt: TGTGCCAGCAGCGTAGAGTTGGAGCGGGCAAACTACGAGCAGTACTTC; cdr3_aa: CASSVELERANYEQYF
v_call: TRBV4-3; j_call: TRBJ1-2; clone_size: -; d_call: -; cdr3_length: 16; cdr3_nt: TGCGCCAGCAGCCAAGATCCCGACAGCAGCCGCTATGGCTACACCTTC; cdr3_aa: CASSQDPDSSRYGYTF
v_call: TRBV7-2; j_call: TRBJ1-1; clone_size: few; d_call: -; cdr3_length: 11; cdr3_nt: TGTGCCAGCAGCCGAACAGCAAAAGCTTTCTTT; cdr3_aa: CASSRTAKAFF
v_call: TRBV7-8; j_call: TRBJ1-5; clone_size: few; d_call: TRBD1; cdr3_length: 16; cdr3_nt: TGTGCCAGCAGCCTACCGCCACAGGGGCTCGGTCAGCCCCAGCATTTT; cdr3_aa: CASSLPPQGLGQPQHF
v_call: TRBV7-2; j_call: TRBJ2-4; clone_size: -; d_call: TRBD2; cdr3_length: 14; cdr3_nt: TGTGCCAGCAGCTTTAACCGGGGGGAAAACATTCAGTACTTC; cdr3_aa: CASSFNRGENIQYF
v_call: TRBV4-3; j_call: TRBJ2-2; clone_size: many; d_call: -; cdr3_length: 15; cdr3_nt: TGCGCCAGCAGGCCGGACAGTTCGAACACCGGGGAGCTGTTTTTT; cdr3_aa: CASRPDSSNTGELFF
v_call: TRBV11-2; j_call: TRBJ2-1; clone_size: few; d_call: -; cdr3_length: 16; cdr3_nt: TGTGCCAGCAGCTATAGGGGGGACAGCTCCTACAATGAGCAGTTCTTC; cdr3_aa: CASSYRGDSSYNEQFF
v_call: TRBV15; j_call: TRBJ2-6; clone_size: few; d_call: -; cdr3_length: 16; cdr3_nt: TGTGCCACCGGATCCTTATCGCAATCTGGGGCCAACGTCCTGACTTTC; cdr3_aa: CATGSLSQSGANVLTF
v_call: TRBV3-1; j_call: TRBJ1-6; clone_size: few; d_call: -; cdr3_length: 17; cdr3_nt: TGTGCCAGCAGCCCAAGGACCCTCAGCTCCTATAATTCACCCCTCCACTTT; cdr3_aa: CASSPRTLSSYNSPLHF
v_call: TRBV7-3; j_call: TRBJ2-2; clone_size: few; d_call: TRBD1; cdr3_length: 16; cdr3_nt: TGTGCCAGCAGCGTACAGGGGGCCGTGTACACCGGGGAGCTGTTTTTT; cdr3_aa: CASSVQGAVYTGELFF
v_call: TRBV7-2; j_call: TRBJ1-5; clone_size: -; d_call: -; cdr3_length: 15; cdr3_nt: TGTGCCAGCAGCTTAGAGCCGGGGGGCCATCAGCCCCAGCATTTT; cdr3_aa: CASSLEPGGHQPQHF
v_call: TRBV5-8; j_call: TRBJ2-3; clone_size: -; d_call: TRBD1; cdr3_length: 16; cdr3_nt: TGTGCCAGCAGCAAAAGGACAGGATTGAGGACAGATACGCAGTATTTT; cdr3_aa: CASSKRTGLRTDTQYF
v_call: TRBV20-1; j_call: TRBJ1-3; clone_size: few; d_call: TRBD1; cdr3_length: 16; cdr3_nt: TGCAGTGCTAGACCACAGGGGTCTCCGTCTGGAAACACCATATATTTT; cdr3_aa: CSARPQGSPSGNTIYF
v_call: TRBV2; j_call: TRBJ1-2; clone_size: few; d_call: -; cdr3_length: 13; cdr3_nt: TGTGCCAGCAGTGAGGGACGAGGCTATGGCTACACCTTC; cdr3_aa: CASSEGRGYGYTF
v_call: TRBV5-1; j_call: TRBJ2-5; clone_size: -; d_call: TRBD1; cdr3_length: 16; cdr3_nt: TGCGCCAGCAGCTTGGAACCAGGGGGCCTCCAAGAGACCCAGTACTTC; cdr3_aa: CASSLEPGGLQETQYF
v_call: TRBV2; j_call: TRBJ1-4; clone_size: few; d_call: -; cdr3_length: 12; cdr3_nt: TGTGCCAGCAATAAGAGGGGGGGAAGACTGTTTTTT; cdr3_aa: CASNKRGGRLFF
v_call: TRBV7-8; j_call: TRBJ2-6; clone_size: -; d_call: -; cdr3_length: 16; cdr3_nt: TGTGCCAGCAGCTTAGATGTGAGCTCTGGGGCCAACGTCCTGACTTTC; cdr3_aa: CASSLDVSSGANVLTF
v_call: TRBV5-1; j_call: TRBJ2-3; clone_size: -; d_call: -; cdr3_length: 16; cdr3_nt: TGCGCCAGCAGCTTGGGGGTCGTGTGGGGCGGAGATACGCAGTATTTT; cdr3_aa: CASSLGVVWGGDTQYF
v_call: TRBV14; j_call: TRBJ1-5; clone_size: -; d_call: -; cdr3_length: 14; cdr3_nt: TGTGCCAGCAGCCAAGATTGGGGCCCAGGGGCCCAGCATTTT; cdr3_aa: CASSQDWGPGAQHF
v_call: TRBV7-2; j_call: TRBJ2-3; clone_size: -; d_call: TRBD1; cdr3_length: 17; cdr3_nt: TGTGCCAGCAGCTTATTTCACCGGGACAGGGGGCCGGATACGCAGTATTTT; cdr3_aa: CASSLFHRDRGPDTQYF
v_call: TRBV4-2; j_call: TRBJ2-4; clone_size: -; d_call: TRBD2; cdr3_length: 17; cdr3_nt: TGTGCCAGCAGCCAAGCAGCGGGGGGGCGGGGCAAAAACATTCAGTACTTC; cdr3_aa: CASSQAAGGRGKNIQYF
v_call: TRBV7-2; j_call: TRBJ1-1; clone_size: few; d_call: -; cdr3_length: 17; cdr3_nt: TGTGCCAGCAGCCCCCGTGGCAGGGGAAAAAAGGGCACTGAAGCTTTCTTT; cdr3_aa: CASSPRGRGKKGTEAFF
v_call: TRBV7-8; j_call: TRBJ1-3; clone_size: many; d_call: TRBD1; cdr3_length: 18; cdr3_nt: TGTGCCAGCAGCCCAGTCCGACAGGGCTTGAGCTCTGGAAACACCATATATTTT; cdr3_aa: CASSPVRQGLSSGNTIYF
v_call: TRBV12-3/TRBV12-4; j_call: TRBJ2-2; clone_size: -; d_call: TRBD2; cdr3_length: 18; cdr3_nt: TGTGCCAGCAGTAGGGGACTAGCGGGGGTGTCGAACACCGGGGAGCTGTTTTTT; cdr3_aa: CASSRGLAGVSNTGELFF
v_call: TRBV7-2; j_call: TRBJ2-2; clone_size: few; d_call: -; cdr3_length: 14; cdr3_nt: TGTGCCAGCAGCTTATCGGTGGGCACCGGGGAGCTGTTTTTT; cdr3_aa: CASSLSVGTGELFF
v_call: TRBV7-3; j_call: TRBJ2-3; clone_size: -; d_call: TRBD2; cdr3_length: 14; cdr3_nt: TGTGCCAGCAGACTCAGCGGGGGGGCAGATACGCAGTATTTT; cdr3_aa: CASRLSGGADTQYF
v_call: TRBV7-8; j_call: TRBJ2-5; clone_size: few; d_call: -; cdr3_length: 16; cdr3_nt: TGTGCCAGCAGCTTAGCCCGCCAGTTTGGTAGGGAGACCCAGTACTTC; cdr3_aa: CASSLARQFGRETQYF
v_call: TRBV7-3; j_call: TRBJ1-1; clone_size: many; d_call: -; cdr3_length: 14; cdr3_nt: TGTGCCAGCAGCTTCAACCACGGAGACACTGAAGCTTTCTTT; cdr3_aa: CASSFNHGDTEAFF
v_call: TRBV6-5; j_call: TRBJ2-7; clone_size: -; d_call: -; cdr3_length: 16; cdr3_nt: TGTGCCAGCAGACTCCAGGGTTCGGGGGTGGCCTACGAGCAGTACTTC; cdr3_aa: CASRLQGSGVAYEQYF
v_call: TRBV12-3/TRBV12-4; j_call: TRBJ2-5; clone_size: few; d_call: -; cdr3_length: 12; cdr3_nt: TGTGCCAGCAAAAGGGAACAAGAGACCCAGTACTTC; cdr3_aa: CASKREQETQYF
v_call: TRBV29-1; j_call: TRBJ2-3; clone_size: few; d_call: -; cdr3_length: 15; cdr3_nt: TGCAGCGTAGCACACACGGGGCCCAGCACAGATACGCAGTATTTT; cdr3_aa: CSVAHTGPSTDTQYF